This is a list of T cell receptor beta chains from one sample in a study of CD8+ T cells in alopecia areata. Profiling relied on immunoSEQ multiplex PCR, and the TCRdb table lists in-frame clones only, not all of them. Among approximately 110,000 clones listed, 55% to 60% were seen once. The sample consisted of CD4+ T cells sorted from blood, taken at week 24, from a patient treated with tofacitinib. These receptors came from a human donor with alopecia areata. Both conserved end residues are part of each CDR3. A D gene is named only where the DNA matches it firmly. The size of a clone is reported for some rows only, either as once, few or many, or as a class for expanded clones.

v_call: TRBV7-8; d_call: TRBD1; clone_size: -; j_call: TRBJ2-7; cdr3_aa: CASSLRDRANEQYF; cdr3_nt: TGTGCCAGCAGCTTAAGGGACAGGGCTAACGAGCAGTACTTC
v_call: TRBV4-2; d_call: TRBD1; clone_size: -; j_call: TRBJ2-3; cdr3_aa: CASSQTRQGVSTDTQYF; cdr3_nt: TGTGCCAGCAGCCAAACCAGACAGGGGGTGAGCACAGATACGCAGTATTTT
v_call: TRBV11-3; d_call: -; clone_size: -; j_call: TRBJ2-7; cdr3_aa: CASSPGGKPYEQYF; cdr3_nt: TGTGCCAGCAGCCCCGGGGGAAAACCCTACGAGCAGTACTTC
v_call: TRBV2; d_call: TRBD1; clone_size: -; j_call: TRBJ1-6; cdr3_aa: CASIVGQQNSPLHF; cdr3_nt: TGTGCCAGCATCGTGGGACAGCAAAATTCACCCCTCCACTTT
v_call: TRBV6-5; d_call: -; clone_size: -; j_call: TRBJ1-2; cdr3_aa: CASSPQGYGYTF; cdr3_nt: TGTGCCAGCAGCCCTCAGGGTTATGGCTACACCTTC
v_call: TRBV7-9; d_call: -; clone_size: -; j_call: TRBJ2-7; cdr3_aa: CASSADHYEQYF; cdr3_nt: TGTGCCAGCAGCGCGGACCACTACGAGCAGTACTTC
v_call: TRBV5-1; d_call: TRBD1; clone_size: -; j_call: TRBJ1-1; cdr3_aa: CASSRDRPNTEAFF; cdr3_nt: TGCGCCAGCAGCCGGGACAGGCCGAACACTGAAGCTTTCTTT
v_call: TRBV11-3; d_call: -; clone_size: -; j_call: TRBJ1-6; cdr3_aa: CASSSGINSPLHF; cdr3_nt: TGTGCCAGCAGCTCCGGGATCAATTCACCCCTCCACTTT
v_call: TRBV15; d_call: TRBD1; clone_size: few; j_call: TRBJ2-7; cdr3_aa: CATSSAQGALQYF; cdr3_nt: TGTGCCACCAGCAGTGCACAGGGGGCCTTGCAGTACTTC
v_call: TRBV16; d_call: TRBD1; clone_size: -; j_call: TRBJ1-5; cdr3_aa: CASSQFGTGNQPQHF; cdr3_nt: TGTGCCAGCAGCCAATTTGGGACAGGGAATCAGCCCCAGCATTTT
v_call: TRBV5-6; d_call: -; clone_size: -; j_call: TRBJ1-6; cdr3_aa: CASTQGNNSPLHF; cdr3_nt: TGTGCCAGCACGCAGGGGAATAATTCACCCCTCCACTTT
v_call: TRBV25-1; d_call: -; clone_size: -; j_call: TRBJ2-5; cdr3_aa: CASSDMGDISATQYF; cdr3_nt: TGTGCCAGCAGTGATATGGGGGACATTTCGGCGACCCAGTACTTC
v_call: TRBV7-9; d_call: -; clone_size: few; j_call: TRBJ1-4; cdr3_aa: CASSPPGATNEKLFF; cdr3_nt: TGTGCCAGCAGCCCGCCCGGAGCAACTAATGAAAAACTGTTTTTT
v_call: TRBV29-1; d_call: TRBD1; clone_size: few; j_call: TRBJ1-1; cdr3_aa: CSVVRAGGVEAFF; cdr3_nt: TGCAGCGTTGTGAGGGCAGGGGGAGTTGAAGCTTTCTTT
v_call: TRBV29-1; d_call: -; clone_size: -; j_call: TRBJ1-1; cdr3_aa: CSVEGRLNTEAFF; cdr3_nt: TGCAGCGTTGAGGGGCGGTTGAACACTGAAGCTTTCTTT
v_call: TRBV5-4; d_call: -; clone_size: -; j_call: TRBJ2-7; cdr3_aa: CASSLAGIGEQYF; cdr3_nt: TGTGCCAGCAGCTTGGCTGGGATTGGCGAGCAGTACTTC
v_call: TRBV10-3; d_call: -; clone_size: -; j_call: TRBJ2-3; cdr3_aa: CAISPPGGSTDTQYF; cdr3_nt: TGTGCCATCAGCCCCCCCGGGGGTAGCACAGATACGCAGTATTTT
v_call: TRBV4-3; d_call: -; clone_size: -; j_call: TRBJ2-6; cdr3_aa: CASSQDRAGAGANVLTF; cdr3_nt: TGCGCCAGCAGCCAAGATAGGGCAGGGGCCGGGGCCAACGTCCTGACTTTC
v_call: TRBV20-1; d_call: -; clone_size: -; j_call: TRBJ2-1; cdr3_aa: CSADEYNEQFF; cdr3_nt: TGCAGTGCAGACGAGTACAATGAGCAGTTCTTC
v_call: TRBV25-1; d_call: TRBD1; clone_size: -; j_call: TRBJ2-1; cdr3_aa: CASSEYSRGPNEQFF; cdr3_nt: TGTGCCAGCAGTGAATATTCCAGGGGGCCGAATGAGCAGTTCTTC
v_call: TRBV4-1; d_call: TRBD2; clone_size: -; j_call: TRBJ2-5; cdr3_aa: CASSQGLAGGFETQYF; cdr3_nt: TGCGCCAGCAGCCAAGGTTTAGCGGGGGGATTTGAGACCCAGTACTTC
v_call: TRBV5-1; d_call: -; clone_size: -; j_call: TRBJ2-2; cdr3_aa: CASSQQLQGSGELFF; cdr3_nt: TGCGCCAGCAGCCAACAGTTGCAGGGGTCCGGGGAGCTGTTTTTT
v_call: TRBV2; d_call: -; clone_size: -; j_call: TRBJ1-5; cdr3_aa: CASSLGRYNQPQHF; cdr3_nt: TGTGCCAGCAGTTTGGGGCGGTACAATCAGCCCCAGCATTTT
v_call: TRBV29-1; d_call: TRBD1; clone_size: -; j_call: TRBJ2-4; cdr3_aa: CSVEDPLQDSGTGKNIQYF; cdr3_nt: TGCAGCGTTGAAGATCCGCTTCAAGATTCCGGGACAGGGAAAAACATTCAGTACTTC
v_call: TRBV7-3; d_call: -; clone_size: -; j_call: TRBJ1-2; cdr3_aa: CASSQGLGNYGYTF; cdr3_nt: TGTGCCAGCAGCCAGGGATTGGGGAACTATGGCTACACCTTC
v_call: TRBV29-1; d_call: TRBD2; clone_size: -; j_call: TRBJ2-1; cdr3_aa: CSVGTLAGEQFF; cdr3_nt: TGCAGCGTCGGGACCTTAGCGGGGGAGCAGTTCTTC
v_call: TRBV6-1; d_call: -; clone_size: -; j_call: TRBJ2-2; cdr3_aa: CASRTGPRNGELFF; cdr3_nt: TGTGCCAGCAGAACCGGGCCCCGAAACGGGGAGCTGTTTTTT
v_call: TRBV27; d_call: TRBD2; clone_size: -; j_call: TRBJ2-5; cdr3_aa: CASRLAGGRGETQYF; cdr3_nt: TGTGCCAGCAGGCTAGCGGGGGGGCGAGGAGAGACCCAGTACTTC
v_call: TRBV5-4; d_call: -; clone_size: -; j_call: TRBJ2-6; cdr3_aa: CASSLVQGISGANVLTF; cdr3_nt: TGTGCCAGCAGCTTGGTCCAGGGTATTTCTGGGGCCAACGTCCTGACTTTC
v_call: TRBV7-2; d_call: TRBD1; clone_size: -; j_call: TRBJ1-1; cdr3_aa: CASSPQTGGYTEAFF; cdr3_nt: TGTGCCAGCAGCCCGCAGACAGGGGGGTACACTGAAGCTTTCTTT
v_call: TRBV29-1; d_call: -; clone_size: few; j_call: TRBJ1-5; cdr3_aa: CSVVVSGVASNQPQHF; cdr3_nt: TGCAGCGTTGTGGTCTCAGGGGTCGCGAGCAATCAGCCCCAGCATTTT
v_call: TRBV6-5; d_call: TRBD1; clone_size: -; j_call: TRBJ1-6; cdr3_aa: CASSLAGQTNSPLHF; cdr3_nt: TGTGCCAGCAGTTTAGCGGGACAGACCAATTCACCCCTCCACTTT
v_call: TRBV14; d_call: -; clone_size: -; j_call: TRBJ2-7; cdr3_aa: CASSPWRGEQYF; cdr3_nt: TGTGCCAGCAGCCCTTGGCGCGGAGAGCAGTACTTC
v_call: TRBV5-6; d_call: TRBD1; clone_size: -; j_call: TRBJ1-2; cdr3_aa: CASSLAGTGVFGYTF; cdr3_nt: TGTGCCAGCAGCCTAGCCGGGACAGGGGTGTTTGGCTACACCTTC
v_call: TRBV11-2; d_call: -; clone_size: few; j_call: TRBJ1-5; cdr3_aa: CASSPTMTFNQPQHF; cdr3_nt: TGTGCCAGCAGCCCCACGATGACCTTCAATCAGCCCCAGCATTTT
v_call: TRBV6-5; d_call: -; clone_size: -; j_call: TRBJ2-3; cdr3_aa: CASKLGLSTDTQYF; cdr3_nt: TGTGCCAGCAAATTAGGACTTAGCACAGATACGCAGTATTTT
v_call: TRBV27; d_call: -; clone_size: once; j_call: TRBJ2-5; cdr3_aa: CASSFSRVAETQYF; cdr3_nt: TGTGCCAGCAGTTTCTCCCGGGTAGCGGAGACCCAGTACTTC
v_call: TRBV20-1; d_call: -; clone_size: -; j_call: TRBJ1-6; cdr3_aa: CSASFTGPPLF; cdr3_nt: TGCAGTGCTAGCTTCACGGGGCCCCCTTTGTTT
v_call: TRBV7-4; d_call: -; clone_size: -; j_call: TRBJ2-1; cdr3_aa: CASTFSPPDNEQFF; cdr3_nt: TGTGCCAGCACCTTTTCCCCACCGGACAATGAGCAGTTCTTC
v_call: TRBV5-1; d_call: TRBD1; clone_size: -; j_call: TRBJ2-5; cdr3_aa: CASSAGQGLQETQYF; cdr3_nt: TGCGCCAGCAGTGCGGGACAGGGGCTCCAAGAGACCCAGTACTTC
v_call: TRBV5-1; d_call: -; clone_size: -; j_call: TRBJ2-2; cdr3_aa: CASSKTGNTGELFF; cdr3_nt: TGCGCCAGCAGCAAGACAGGGAACACCGGGGAGCTGTTTTTT
v_call: TRBV28; d_call: TRBD1; clone_size: -; j_call: TRBJ2-6; cdr3_aa: CATITQGPTDSGANVLTF; cdr3_nt: TGTGCCACAATTACACAGGGGCCGACCGACTCTGGGGCCAACGTCCTGACTTTC
v_call: TRBV4-3; d_call: TRBD1; clone_size: -; j_call: TRBJ1-6; cdr3_aa: CASSQERTGFNSPLHF; cdr3_nt: TGCGCCAGCAGCCAAGAGAGGACAGGATTCAATTCACCCCTCCACTTT
v_call: TRBV5-1; d_call: TRBD2; clone_size: once; j_call: TRBJ2-4; cdr3_aa: CASSSNPPAGGYYIQYF; cdr3_nt: TGCGCCAGCAGCTCGAACCCCCCGGCGGGGGGTTATTACATTCAGTACTTC
v_call: TRBV13; d_call: -; clone_size: once; j_call: TRBJ2-1; cdr3_aa: CASSLYRWGANEQFF; cdr3_nt: TGTGCCAGCAGCTTATATAGGTGGGGCGCGAATGAGCAGTTCTTC
v_call: TRBV30; d_call: -; clone_size: once; j_call: TRBJ2-7; cdr3_aa: CAWSEVSPYEQYF; cdr3_nt: TGTGCCTGGAGTGAGGTCAGCCCCTACGAGCAGTACTTC
v_call: TRBV7-9; d_call: -; clone_size: -; j_call: TRBJ1-5; cdr3_aa: CASGTDYSNQPQHF; cdr3_nt: TGTGCCAGCGGGACGGATTATAGCAATCAGCCCCAGCATTTT
v_call: TRBV5-4; d_call: -; clone_size: -; j_call: TRBJ2-7; cdr3_aa: CASSTRTGRGDEQYF; cdr3_nt: TGTGCCAGCAGCACCCGGACAGGGAGGGGGGACGAGCAGTACTTC
v_call: TRBV6-6; d_call: -; clone_size: -; j_call: TRBJ2-3; cdr3_aa: CASRNGDTSTDTQYF; cdr3_nt: TGTGCCAGCAGAAACGGGGACACTAGCACAGATACGCAGTATTTT
v_call: TRBV30; d_call: TRBD1; clone_size: -; j_call: TRBJ2-7; cdr3_aa: CAWSRGQGEGHEQYF; cdr3_nt: TGTGCCTGGAGTCGGGGACAGGGCGAAGGGCACGAGCAGTACTTC